The source of this T cell receptor (beta chain) is a study of T cell repertoires in cytomegalovirus infection. The overall study: The public TCR beta signatures pointed to both CMV infection and matching HLA type.

MiXCR, applied by TCRdb to the reads, yields one record per CDR3 protein. The sample comprises roughly 990,000 distinct CDR3 sequences, 25% to 40% of which are singletons, and roughly 13% rests with the top ten. Germline CDR1 and CDR2: SGHVS and FNYEAQ. The CDR3 is 17 amino acids. V shed 1 base and J shed 4 bases, with 19 bases lying between them. This clonotype was observed a handful of times. Antigen: not known. Sequenced here: cultured CD8+ T cells from PBMCs, sampled from culture after CMV antigen stimulation. This chain connects TRBV7-6 to TRBJ1-2, with D perhaps matching TRBD1 (6 bases). This clonotype was sampled from a human donor in good health (CMV status not recorded). Some clones in this sample may be carry-over from other donors' samples. CDR3 coding DNA: TGTGCCAGCAGCTTAGGGGGGGGCAGGGGAGAGGTCTATGGCTACACCTTC. Amino acids: CASSLGGGRGEVYGYTF.